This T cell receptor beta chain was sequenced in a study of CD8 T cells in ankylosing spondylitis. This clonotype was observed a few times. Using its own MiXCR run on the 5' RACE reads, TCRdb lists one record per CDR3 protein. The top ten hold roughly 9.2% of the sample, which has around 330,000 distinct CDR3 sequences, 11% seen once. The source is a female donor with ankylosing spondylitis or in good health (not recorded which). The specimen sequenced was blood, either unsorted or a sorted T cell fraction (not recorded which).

This CDR3 reads CASTPYTTSGRENEQFF. DNA for the CDR3: TGTGCCAGCACCCCTTACACCACTAGCGGGAGGGAGAATGAGCAGTTCTTC. The J gene is TRBJ2-1, the V gene TRBV3-1; 13 nucleotides agree with TRBD2. The germline gives CDR1 LGHDT, CDR2 YNNKEL (reference sequence). CDR3 length: 17 residues. Trimming at V came to 7 bases and at J to 7 bases, leaving 13 bases not matched to a gene.